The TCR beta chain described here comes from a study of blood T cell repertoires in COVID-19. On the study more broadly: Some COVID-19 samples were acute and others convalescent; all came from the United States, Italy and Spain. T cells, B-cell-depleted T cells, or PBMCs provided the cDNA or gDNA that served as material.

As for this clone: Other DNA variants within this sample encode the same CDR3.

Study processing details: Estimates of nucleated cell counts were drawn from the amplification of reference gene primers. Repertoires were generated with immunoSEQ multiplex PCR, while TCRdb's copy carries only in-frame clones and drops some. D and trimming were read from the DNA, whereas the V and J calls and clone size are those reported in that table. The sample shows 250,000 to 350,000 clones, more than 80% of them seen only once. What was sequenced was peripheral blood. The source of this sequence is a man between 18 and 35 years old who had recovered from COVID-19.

Here the CDR3 DNA reads TGTGCCAGCAGTCTCAGACAGGGATTCACTGAAGCTTTCTTT. Its protein is CASSLRQGFTEAFF. J is TRBJ1-1 and V is TRBV27, with 7 bases that match TRBD1. The CDR3 loop spans 14 amino acids. J lost 4 bases, V lost 5 bases, and 7 bases had no gene match. Germline loops: CDR1 MNHEY, CDR2 SMNVEV (reference sequence).